Here is one TCR beta chain with its context. The data belong to a study of shared clonotypes between healthy human individuals. The protocol was immunoSEQ multiplex PCR, while the TCRdb copy is restricted to in-frame clones and leaves out a portion. The sample consists of approximately 1,500,000 clones, approximately 96% of them appearing once. The CDR3 is 13 amino acids. Germline CDR1 SQVTM, CDR2 ANQGSEA. V was clipped by 5 bases and J by 1 base, with 11 bases between them. The TCR originated in a man aged 30-40 years in good health. What was sequenced was naive CD4+ T cells sorted from blood. The subset was: CD45RA+ positively selected. This chain connects TRBV29-1 to TRBJ1-1; D remains unclear. The DNA of the CDR3 is TGCAGCGTTACCCGAGGGAGGAACACTGAAGCTTTCTTT. Protein: CSVTRGRNTEAFF.